This T cell receptor beta chain stems from a study of T cell responses to AZD1222 COVID-19 vaccine. Study-level information: Investigators merged groups given second doses at roughly 4 or roughly 12 weeks.

Study-wide points: It was only 6 or 7 AZD1222 recipients who were seropositive at baseline. Sampled repertoires all dated from after the peak T cell response. Spike-specific TCR breadth and depth were elevated following two AZD1222 doses.

This clone appeared once. As yet, its antigen is unknown. CDR3 length equals 15 residues. CDR1 SGHTA and CDR2 FQGTGA come from the germline V gene. Trimming pared 1 base from V and 7 bases from J, leaving 16 bases between. The repertoire was sequenced with immunoSEQ multiplex PCR; TCRdb's copy has only in-frame clones and lacks some. Of fewer than 150,000 clones detected, roughly 93% appear once; the ten largest clones hold approximately 3.4%. The receptor comes from an adult in good health. The sequencing used peripheral blood, collected on day 0 of AZD1222 vaccination. The chain links TRBV7-3 to TRBJ1-2; no definite D call. This chain's CDR3 is CASSLNGGQVSGYTF. CDR3 nucleotide sequence: TGTGCCAGCAGCTTAAATGGAGGCCAGGTCAGTGGCTACACCTTC.